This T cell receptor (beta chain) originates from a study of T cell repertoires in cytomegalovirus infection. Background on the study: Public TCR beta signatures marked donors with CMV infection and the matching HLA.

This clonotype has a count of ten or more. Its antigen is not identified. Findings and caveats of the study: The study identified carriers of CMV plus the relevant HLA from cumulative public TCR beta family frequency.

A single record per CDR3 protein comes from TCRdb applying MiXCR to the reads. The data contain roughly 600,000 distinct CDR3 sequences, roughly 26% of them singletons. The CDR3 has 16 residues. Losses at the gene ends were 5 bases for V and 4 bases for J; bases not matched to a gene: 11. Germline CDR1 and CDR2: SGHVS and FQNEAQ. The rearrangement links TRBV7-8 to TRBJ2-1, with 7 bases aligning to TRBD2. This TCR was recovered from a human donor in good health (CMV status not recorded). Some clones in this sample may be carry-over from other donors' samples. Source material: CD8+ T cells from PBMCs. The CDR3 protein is CASSPFNGGSYNEQFF. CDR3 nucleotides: TGTGCCAGCAGCCCCTTCAACGGGGGGAGTTACAATGAGCAGTTCTTC. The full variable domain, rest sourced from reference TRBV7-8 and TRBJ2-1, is GAGVSQSPRYKVAKRGQDVALRCDPISGHVSLFWYQQALGQGPEFLTYFQNEAQLDKSGLPSDRFFAERPEGSVSTLKIQRTQQEDSAVYLCASSPFNGGSYNEQFFGPGTRLTVL.